The subject of this entry is one T cell receptor beta chain. These data belong to a study of T cell changes during pregnancy in multiple sclerosis. Sequencing was performed with immunoSEQ multiplex PCR; in TCRdb, only in-frame clones are kept and a portion is missing. The repertoire holds roughly 89,000 clones, with 94% as singletons. The germline V gene has CDR1 SGHNT and CDR2 YYREEE (reference sequence). The CDR3 runs to 14 residues. The trim removed 0 bases at V and 7 bases at J, leaving 0 bases unmatched. The specimen was peripheral blood, collected after pregnancy. J is TRBJ2-1 and V is TRBV5-4; 11 nucleotides align to TRBD2. This sequence was found in a female donor in good health, enrolled as a control in a pregnancy study. The CDR3 reads CASSLGLAGNEQFF. The CDR3 region has the DNA TGTGCCAGCAGCTTGGGACTAGCGGGAAATGAGCAGTTCTTC.